This T cell receptor beta chain was captured in a study of cytomegalovirus exposure and HLA in healthy donors. Study at large: HLA-typed donors were the source of around 77 million unique TCRs held in an early data release.

The PCR contained 60 Vbeta and 13 Jbeta primers. Assay: immunoSEQ multiplex PCR; the TCRdb copy retains only in-frame clones and omits some. This table has roughly 150,000 clones, just under 75% appearing once. The CDR3 contains 16 residues. V shed 0 bases and J 2 bases; nucleotides not matched to a gene: 5. CDR1 and CDR2 from the germline V gene are LNHNV and YYDKDF (reference sequence). With respect to this clone: No antigen is known for it.

Findings and caveats of the study: Follow-up analysis later connected one missense variant in DCLRE1C with trimming of TCR beta V- and J-genes. Per a prior analysis, the majority of TCR beta V segments were productive roughly 90% or roughly 30% of the time.

Input material: PBMCs. The TCR sequence derives from a woman between 18 and 30 years old in good health and CMV-seronegative. V is TRBV15 and J is TRBJ2-3; TRBD2 matches at 7 bases. The CDR3 DNA reads TGTGCCACCAGCAGAGATCTGGGAGGGCACACAGATACGCAGTATTTT. It is translated as CATSRDLGGHTDTQYF.